Described below is a single T cell receptor (beta chain) sequence and its context. Which antigen it targets is not known. No base qualities exist here, and no much larger clone lies one base off it. The study deep-sequenced TCR repertoires of sorted CD4+ and CD8+ blood T cells from severe aplastic anemia patients and healthy subjects. Ficoll-Paque density gradient centrifugation was used to isolate peripheral blood mononuclear cells. CD4+ and CD8+ T cells were sorted by FACS or magnetic beads before DNA extraction. The source of the sample is a study of CD8+CD57+ T cells in acquired aplastic anemia (dated by TCRdb to 2016 to 2019). In terms of the full investigation: On average, sorted CD4+ and CD8+ cells yielded approximately 3 ug of extracted DNA, with a range of roughly 0.18 to 27.4 ug. For healthy donor samples, the average read count was about 9.9 million for CD4+ cells and 11 million to 14 million for CD8+ cells.

Genomic DNA was used as template for profiling of TCR beta VDJ combinations and CDR3 sequences. An Illumina HiSeq 2000 was the platform used for TCR repertoire sequencing. As for the authors' bioinformatics: Repertoires were assessed using TRBV/TRBJ rearrangement plots, CDR3 size and DJ length profiles, and Simpson's diversity index. The most abundant DNA sequence in the deep sequencing data was defined as the immunodominant clone. CDR3 amino acid sequences were screened for sharing across subjects and were compared with published repertoires and the VDJdb database. TCRdb applied fastp at Q25 and MiXCR to the public reads, then kept only in-frame beta chains. CDR3 protein sequences are deduplicated, and each keeps its most common genes and DNA. V and J calls and clone size were set by TCRdb, not the authors. The sample includes about 180,000 distinct CDR3 sequences, with less than 55% observed a single time. The ten biggest clones cover 2.9% of the sample.

Broader findings and caveats from the paper: CD8+ Simpson's diversity did not differ significantly between patients and healthy controls (P=0.060). Around 30 CD8+ CDR3 sequences were found to be shared between patients and controls, but these sequences appeared to be highly expressed in patients and within the immunodominant clones of the patients.

The germline V gene (reference sequence) specifies DFQATT as CDR1 and SNEGSKA as CDR2. The CDR3 has 16 amino acids, counting the end cysteine and phenylalanine. Solely the CDR3 DNA is kept, with 48 bases framed from the first base. V is pared back by 4 bases and J by 7 bases, with 20 bases lying between the germline termini. This clonotype was sampled from a human donor in good health. Input material: sorted CD4+, CD8+, or CD8+CD57+ T cells (not recorded which) from PBMCs. The chain is encoded by TRBV20-1 joined to TRBJ1-6, with TRBD1 perhaps the D gene, on 5 matching bases. The CDR3 here reads CSATWARGRLNSPLHF. The DNA sequence is given as TGCAGTGCTACGTGGGCCCGGGGCAGATTGAATTCACCCCTCCACTTT.